The T cell receptor beta chain described here comes from a study of T-cell memory formation after mild COVID-19. The trim removed 0 bases at V and 5 bases at J, leaving 5 bases unmatched. Germline loops: CDR1 KGHSH, CDR2 LQKENI. The CDR3 has 15 residues. Employing constant-segment primers, 5'RACE generated TCR alpha and TCR beta cDNA libraries bearing sample barcodes and UMIs. MiXCR, run by TCRdb on the 5' RACE reads, gives a single entry per CDR3 protein. The sample includes roughly 130,000 distinct CDR3 sequences, approximately 17% of them seen just once. Study observations and caveats: SARS-CoV-2 specificity was not confirmed for second-wave clones peaking on day 37.

Remarks on this clonotype: Its specificity is unknown.

This TCR derives from a man younger than 35 who had mild COVID-19 (a few samples of this study predate the infection). Cell type and time point are not known. The sample consisted of PBMCs or a T cell subset sorted from them (not recorded which). The chain couples TRBV18 to TRBJ2-5; the match to TRBD2 covers 8 bases. CDR3 amino acids: CASSPPTSVWETQYF. The CDR3 DNA is TGTGCCAGCTCACCACCGACTAGCGTGTGGGAGACCCAGTACTTC.